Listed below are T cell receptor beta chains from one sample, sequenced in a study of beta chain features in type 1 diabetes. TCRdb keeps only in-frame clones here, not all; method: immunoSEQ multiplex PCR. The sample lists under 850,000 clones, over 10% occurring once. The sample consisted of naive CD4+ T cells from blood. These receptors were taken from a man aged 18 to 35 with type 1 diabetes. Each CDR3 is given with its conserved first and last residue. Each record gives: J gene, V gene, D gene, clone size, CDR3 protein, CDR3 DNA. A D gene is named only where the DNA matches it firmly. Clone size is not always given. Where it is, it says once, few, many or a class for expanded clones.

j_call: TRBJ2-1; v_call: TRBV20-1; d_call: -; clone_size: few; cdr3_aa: CSARTPKGEFF; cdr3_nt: TGCAGTGCTAGGACTCCCAAGGGTGAGTTCTTC
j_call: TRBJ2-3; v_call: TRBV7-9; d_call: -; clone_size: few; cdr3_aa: CASSPNRVGADTQYF; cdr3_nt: TGTGCCAGCAGCCCCAACAGGGTAGGAGCAGATACGCAGTATTTT
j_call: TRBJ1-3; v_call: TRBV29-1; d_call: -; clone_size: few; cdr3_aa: CSVGGSSGNTIYF; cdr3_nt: TGCAGCGTTGGTGGCAGCTCTGGAAACACCATATATTTT
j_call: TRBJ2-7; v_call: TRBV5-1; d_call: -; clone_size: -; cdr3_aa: CASSSGQPNYEQYF; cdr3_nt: TGCGCCAGCAGCTCTGGACAGCCGAACTACGAGCAGTACTTC
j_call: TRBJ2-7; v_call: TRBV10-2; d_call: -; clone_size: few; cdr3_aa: CASSELRVAPYEQYF; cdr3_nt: TGCGCCAGCAGTGAGCTGAGGGTGGCCCCCTACGAGCAGTACTTC
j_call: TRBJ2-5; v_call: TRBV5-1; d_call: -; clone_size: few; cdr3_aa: CASSLVPGAGETQYF; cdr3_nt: TGCGCCAGCAGCTTGGTACCCGGGGCAGGAGAGACCCAGTACTTC
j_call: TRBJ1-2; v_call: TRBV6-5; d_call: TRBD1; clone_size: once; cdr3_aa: CASSKRQGADGYTF; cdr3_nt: TGTGCCAGCAGCAAAAGACAGGGGGCAGATGGCTACACCTTC
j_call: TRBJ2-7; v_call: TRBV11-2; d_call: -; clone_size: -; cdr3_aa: CASSFHYEQYF; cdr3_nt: TGTGCCAGCAGCTTTCACTACGAGCAGTACTTC
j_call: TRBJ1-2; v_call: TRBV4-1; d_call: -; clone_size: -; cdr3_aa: CASSQDHSWRGYTF; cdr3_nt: TGCGCCAGCAGCCAAGATCACAGTTGGCGAGGCTACACCTTC
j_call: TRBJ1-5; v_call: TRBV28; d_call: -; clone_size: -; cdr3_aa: CASSLNSWVVQPQHF; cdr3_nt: TGTGCCAGCAGTTTAAACAGCTGGGTTGTCCAGCCCCAGCATTTT
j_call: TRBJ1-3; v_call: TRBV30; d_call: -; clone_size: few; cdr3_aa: CAWTAGNTIYF; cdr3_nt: TGTGCCTGGACTGCAGGAAACACCATATATTTT
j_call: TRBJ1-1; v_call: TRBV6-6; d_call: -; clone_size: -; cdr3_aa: CASRTGGLAEAFF; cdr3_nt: TGTGCCAGCAGGACCGGGGGGCTCGCTGAAGCTTTCTTT
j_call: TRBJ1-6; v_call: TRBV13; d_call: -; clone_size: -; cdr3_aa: CASSLGRGQGTSPLHF; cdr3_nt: TGTGCCAGCAGCTTAGGCCGCGGGCAGGGAACTTCACCCCTCCACTTT
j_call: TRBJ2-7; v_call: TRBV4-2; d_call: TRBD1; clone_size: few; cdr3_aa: CASSRGGTGAYEQYF; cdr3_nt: TGTGCCAGCAGCCGCGGAGGGACAGGAGCCTACGAGCAGTACTTC
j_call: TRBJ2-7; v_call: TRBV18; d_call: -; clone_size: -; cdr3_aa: CASSLGYSYEQYF; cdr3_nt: TGTGCCAGCTCACTCGGGTACTCCTACGAGCAGTACTTC
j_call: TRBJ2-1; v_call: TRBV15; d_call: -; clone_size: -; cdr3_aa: CATSSRGGVGNEQFF; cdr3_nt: TGTGCCACCAGCAGCCGGGGTGGGGTTGGGAATGAGCAGTTCTTC
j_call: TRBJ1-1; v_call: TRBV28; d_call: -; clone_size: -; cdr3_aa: CASSRDRNTEAFF; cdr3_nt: TGTGCCAGCAGTCGGGACCGGAACACTGAAGCTTTCTTT
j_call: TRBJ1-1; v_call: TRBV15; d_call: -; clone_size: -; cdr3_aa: CATSRRMAVNTEAFF; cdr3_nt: TGTGCCACCAGCCGACGGATGGCAGTGAACACTGAAGCTTTCTTT
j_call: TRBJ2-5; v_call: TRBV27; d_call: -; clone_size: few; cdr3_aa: CAMGDSVQETQYF; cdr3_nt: TGTGCCATGGGAGACAGCGTCCAAGAGACCCAGTACTTC
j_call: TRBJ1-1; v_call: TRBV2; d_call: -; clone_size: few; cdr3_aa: CASVNTEAFF; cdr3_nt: TGTGCCAGCGTTAACACTGAAGCTTTCTTT
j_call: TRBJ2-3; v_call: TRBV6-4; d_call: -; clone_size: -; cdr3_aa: CASSDSGYTQYF; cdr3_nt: TGTGCCAGCAGTGACTCTGGTTATACGCAGTATTTT
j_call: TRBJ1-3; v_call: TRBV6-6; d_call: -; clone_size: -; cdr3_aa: CASTQTGGNTIYF; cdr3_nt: TGTGCCAGCACTCAAACAGGGGGAAACACCATATATTTT
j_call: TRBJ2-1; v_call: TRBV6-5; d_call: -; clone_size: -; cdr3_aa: CASTRNYGNEQFF; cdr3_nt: TGTGCCAGCACCCGCAATTACGGGAATGAGCAGTTCTTC
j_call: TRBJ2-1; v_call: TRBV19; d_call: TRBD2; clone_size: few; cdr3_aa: CASSIGLAENNEQFF; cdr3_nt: TGTGCCAGTAGTATAGGACTAGCGGAGAACAATGAGCAGTTCTTC
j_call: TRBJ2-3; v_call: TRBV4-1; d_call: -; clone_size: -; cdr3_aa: CASSQDQKVRGDTQYF; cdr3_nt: TGCGCCAGCAGCCAAGATCAGAAGGTCCGGGGAGATACGCAGTATTTT
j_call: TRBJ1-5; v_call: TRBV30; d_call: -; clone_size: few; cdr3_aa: CAWGGNSNQPQHF; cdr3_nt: TGTGCCTGGGGAGGGAACAGCAATCAGCCCCAGCATTTT
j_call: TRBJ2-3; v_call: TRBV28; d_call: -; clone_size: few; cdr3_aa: CASSLLNTDTQYF; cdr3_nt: TGTGCCAGCAGTTTACTGAACACAGATACGCAGTATTTT
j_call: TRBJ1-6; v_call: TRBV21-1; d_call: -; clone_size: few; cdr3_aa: CASSKWACSYNSPLHF; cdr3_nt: TGTGCCAGCAGCAAATGGGCTTGCTCCTATAATTCACCCCTCCACTTT
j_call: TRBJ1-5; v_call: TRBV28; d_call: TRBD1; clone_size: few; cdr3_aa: CASTPSQGARQPQHF; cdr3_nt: TGTGCCAGCACCCCTTCACAGGGGGCCCGTCAGCCCCAGCATTTT
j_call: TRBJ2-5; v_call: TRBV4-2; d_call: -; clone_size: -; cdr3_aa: CASSQEVGGGGGTQYF; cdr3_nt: TGTGCCAGCAGCCAAGAGGTCGGCGGGGGCGGCGGGACCCAGTACTTC
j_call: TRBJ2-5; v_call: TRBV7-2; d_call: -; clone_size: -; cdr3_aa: CASSGAGRNQETQYF; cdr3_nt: TGTGCCAGCAGCGGGGCGGGACGGAACCAAGAGACCCAGTACTTC
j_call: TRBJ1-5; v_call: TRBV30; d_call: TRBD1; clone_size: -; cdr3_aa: CAWRNSDRVGQPQHF; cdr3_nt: TGTGCCTGGAGGAACTCTGACAGGGTGGGTCAGCCCCAGCATTTT
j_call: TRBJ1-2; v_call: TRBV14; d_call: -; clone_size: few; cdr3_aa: CASSRTALWYGYTF; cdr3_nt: TGTGCCAGCAGCCGGACTGCCCTTTGGTATGGCTACACCTTC
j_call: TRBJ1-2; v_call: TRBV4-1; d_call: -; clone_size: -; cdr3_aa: CASSQDSYGYTF; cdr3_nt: TGCGCCAGCAGCCAAGACAGCTATGGCTACACCTTC
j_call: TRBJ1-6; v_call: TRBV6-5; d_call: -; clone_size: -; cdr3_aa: CASTKVGGGSPLHF; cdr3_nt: TGTGCCAGCACCAAAGTCGGGGGAGGTTCACCCCTCCACTTT
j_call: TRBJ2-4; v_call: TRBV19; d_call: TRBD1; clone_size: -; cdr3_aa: CASTAQGENIQYF; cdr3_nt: TGTGCCAGTACCGCGCAGGGGGAAAACATTCAGTACTTC
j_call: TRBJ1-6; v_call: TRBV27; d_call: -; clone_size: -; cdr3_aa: CASSWTLGDMNSPLHF; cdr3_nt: TGTGCCAGCAGTTGGACGCTAGGAGACATGAATTCACCCCTCCACTTT
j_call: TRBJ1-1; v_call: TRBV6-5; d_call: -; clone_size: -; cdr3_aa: CASSSRAYSTEAFF; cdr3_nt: TGTGCCAGCAGTTCTAGGGCCTACAGCACTGAAGCTTTCTTT
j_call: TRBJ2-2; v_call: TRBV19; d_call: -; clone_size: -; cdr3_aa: CASSAWWELFF; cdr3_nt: TGTGCCAGTAGTGCCTGGTGGGAGCTGTTTTTT
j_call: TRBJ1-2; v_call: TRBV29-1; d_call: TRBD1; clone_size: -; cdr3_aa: CSVVEGGNYGYTF; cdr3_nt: TGCAGCGTTGTGGAAGGGGGCAACTATGGCTACACCTTC
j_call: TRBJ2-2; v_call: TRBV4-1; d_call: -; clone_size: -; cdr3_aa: CASSRTTGNTGELFF; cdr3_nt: TGCGCCAGCAGCCGCACGACTGGGAACACCGGGGAGCTGTTTTTT
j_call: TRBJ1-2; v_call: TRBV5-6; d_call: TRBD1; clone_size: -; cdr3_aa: CASSGSSRDRGSHGYTF; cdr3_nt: TGTGCCAGCAGCGGTTCCTCGAGGGACAGGGGTAGCCATGGCTACACCTTC
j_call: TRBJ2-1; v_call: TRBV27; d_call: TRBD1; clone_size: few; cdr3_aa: CASIFRVLGAGTGVAEQFF; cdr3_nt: TGTGCCAGCATTTTTCGGGTTTTGGGCGCCGGGACAGGGGTGGCTGAGCAGTTCTTC
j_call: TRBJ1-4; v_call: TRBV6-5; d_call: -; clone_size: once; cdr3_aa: CASSRDPATNEKLFF; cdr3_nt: TGTGCCAGCTCCAGGGATCCTGCAACTAATGAAAAACTGTTTTTT
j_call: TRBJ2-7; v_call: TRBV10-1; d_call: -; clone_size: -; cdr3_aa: CASSESGTEQYF; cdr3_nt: TGCGCCAGCAGTGAGTCTGGTACCGAGCAGTACTTC
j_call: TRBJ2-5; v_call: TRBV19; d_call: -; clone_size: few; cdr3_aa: CASSGLEAGETQYF; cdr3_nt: TGTGCCAGTAGTGGTCTGGAGGCGGGCGAGACCCAGTACTTC